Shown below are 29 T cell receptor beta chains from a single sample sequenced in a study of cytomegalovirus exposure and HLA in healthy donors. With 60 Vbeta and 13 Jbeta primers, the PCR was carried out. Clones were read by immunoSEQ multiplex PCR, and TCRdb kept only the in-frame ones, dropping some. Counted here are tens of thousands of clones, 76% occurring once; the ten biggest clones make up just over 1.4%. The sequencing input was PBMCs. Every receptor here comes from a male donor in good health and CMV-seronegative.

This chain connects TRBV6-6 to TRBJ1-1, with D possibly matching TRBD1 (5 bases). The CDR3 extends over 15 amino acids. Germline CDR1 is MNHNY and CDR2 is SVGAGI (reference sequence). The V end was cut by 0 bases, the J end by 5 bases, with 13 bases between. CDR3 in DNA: TGTGCCAGCAGTTACTCTCAGGGCGATGGGACTGAAGCTTTCTTT. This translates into CASSYSQGDGTEAFF.

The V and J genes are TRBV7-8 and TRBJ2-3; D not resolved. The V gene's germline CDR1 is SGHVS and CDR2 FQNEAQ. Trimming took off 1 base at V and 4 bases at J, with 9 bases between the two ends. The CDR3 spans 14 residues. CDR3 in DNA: TGTGCCAGCAGCTTAGACTCCGCGGCAGATACGCAGTATTTT. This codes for CASSLDSAADTQYF.

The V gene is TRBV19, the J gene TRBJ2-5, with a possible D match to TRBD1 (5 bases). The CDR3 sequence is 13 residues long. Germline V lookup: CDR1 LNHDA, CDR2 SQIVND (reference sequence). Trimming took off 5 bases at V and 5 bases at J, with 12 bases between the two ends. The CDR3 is CASSPAGRETQYF. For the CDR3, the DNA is TGTGCCAGTAGTCCTGCAGGGCGGGAGACCCAGTACTTC.

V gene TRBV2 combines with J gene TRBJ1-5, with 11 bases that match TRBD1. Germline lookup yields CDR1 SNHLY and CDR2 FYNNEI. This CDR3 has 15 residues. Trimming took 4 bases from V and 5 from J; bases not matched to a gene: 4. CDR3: CASSGTGGLHQPQHF. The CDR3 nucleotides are TGTGCCAGCAGTGGGACAGGGGGCCTTCATCAGCCCCAGCATTTT.

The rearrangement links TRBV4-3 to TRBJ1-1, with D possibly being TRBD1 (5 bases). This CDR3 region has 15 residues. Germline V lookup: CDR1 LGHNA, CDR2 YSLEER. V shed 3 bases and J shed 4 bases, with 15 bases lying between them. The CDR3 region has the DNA TGCGCCAGCAGCCAGGACGGGGGACCGGGCACTGAAGCTTTCTTT. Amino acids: CASSQDGGPGTEAFF.

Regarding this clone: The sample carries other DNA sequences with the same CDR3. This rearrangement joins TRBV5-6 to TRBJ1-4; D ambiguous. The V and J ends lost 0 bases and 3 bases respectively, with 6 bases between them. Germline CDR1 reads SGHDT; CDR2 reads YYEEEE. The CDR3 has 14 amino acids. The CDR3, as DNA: TGTGCCAGCAGCTTGGTCCAGGCTAATGAAAAACTGTTTTTT. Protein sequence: CASSLVQANEKLFF.

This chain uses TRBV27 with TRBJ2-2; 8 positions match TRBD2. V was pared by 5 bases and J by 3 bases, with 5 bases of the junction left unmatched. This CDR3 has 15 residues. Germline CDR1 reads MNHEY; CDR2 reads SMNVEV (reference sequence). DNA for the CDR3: TGTGCCAGCAGTCCAAGCGGGAGAGACACCGGGGAGCTGTTTTTT. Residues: CASSPSGRDTGELFF.

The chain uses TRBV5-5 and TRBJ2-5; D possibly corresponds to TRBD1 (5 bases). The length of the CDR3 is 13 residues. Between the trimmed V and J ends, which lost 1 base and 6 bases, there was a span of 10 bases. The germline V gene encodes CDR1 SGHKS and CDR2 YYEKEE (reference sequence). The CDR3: CASSLWQGQTQYF. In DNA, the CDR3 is TGTGCCAGCAGCTTGTGGCAGGGTCAGACCCAGTACTTC.

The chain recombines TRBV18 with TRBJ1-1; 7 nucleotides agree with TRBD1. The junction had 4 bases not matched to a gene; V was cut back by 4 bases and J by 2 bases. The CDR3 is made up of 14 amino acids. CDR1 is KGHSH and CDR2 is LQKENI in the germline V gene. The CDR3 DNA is TGTGCCAGCTCACTGGGACAGTTTAACACTGAAGCTTTCTTT. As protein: CASSLGQFNTEAFF.

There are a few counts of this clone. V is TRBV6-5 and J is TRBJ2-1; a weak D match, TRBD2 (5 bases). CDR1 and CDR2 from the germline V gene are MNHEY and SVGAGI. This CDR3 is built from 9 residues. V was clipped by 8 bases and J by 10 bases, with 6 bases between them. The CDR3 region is CASPGEQFF. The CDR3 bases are TGTGCCAGCCCGGGGGAGCAGTTCTTC.

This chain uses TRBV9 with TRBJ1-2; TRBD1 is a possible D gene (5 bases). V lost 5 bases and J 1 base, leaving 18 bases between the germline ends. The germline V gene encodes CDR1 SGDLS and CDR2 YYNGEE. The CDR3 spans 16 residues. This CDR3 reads CASRRILDRRNYGYTF. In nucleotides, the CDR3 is TGTGCCAGCAGACGGATTCTAGACAGACGTAACTATGGCTACACCTTC. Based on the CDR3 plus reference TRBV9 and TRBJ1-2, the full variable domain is DSGVTQTPKHLITATGQRVTLRCSPRSGDLSVYWYQQSLDQGLQFLIQYYNGEERAKGNILERFSAQQFPDLHSELNLSSLELGDSALYFCASRRILDRRNYGYTFGSGTRLTVV.

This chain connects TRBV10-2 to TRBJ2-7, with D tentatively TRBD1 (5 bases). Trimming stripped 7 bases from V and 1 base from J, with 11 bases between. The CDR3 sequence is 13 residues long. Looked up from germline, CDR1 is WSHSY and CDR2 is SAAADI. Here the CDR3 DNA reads TGCGCCAGCACGAGAACAGGATCCTACGAGCAGTACTTC. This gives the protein CASTRTGSYEQYF.

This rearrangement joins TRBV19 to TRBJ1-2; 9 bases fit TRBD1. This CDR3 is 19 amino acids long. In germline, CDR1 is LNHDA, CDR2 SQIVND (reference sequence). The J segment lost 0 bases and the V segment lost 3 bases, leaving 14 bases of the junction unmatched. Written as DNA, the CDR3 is TGTGCCAGTAGTATGGGGGGTGCCGGGACAGGGTCCTCTAACTATGGCTACACCTTC. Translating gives CASSMGGAGTGSSNYGYTF.

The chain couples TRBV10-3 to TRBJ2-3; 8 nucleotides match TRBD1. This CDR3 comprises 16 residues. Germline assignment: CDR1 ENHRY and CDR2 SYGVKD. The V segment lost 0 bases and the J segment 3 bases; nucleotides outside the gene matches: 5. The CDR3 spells CAISESRTGTTDTQYF. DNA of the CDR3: TGTGCCATCAGTGAGTCTAGGACAGGGACGACAGATACGCAGTATTTT.

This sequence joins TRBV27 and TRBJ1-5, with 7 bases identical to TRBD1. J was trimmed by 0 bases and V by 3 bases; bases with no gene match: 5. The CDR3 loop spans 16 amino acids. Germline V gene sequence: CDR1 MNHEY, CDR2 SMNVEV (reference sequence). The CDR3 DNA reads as TGTGCCAGCAGTTTTAGGTGGGACAGTAGCAATCAGCCCCAGCATTTT. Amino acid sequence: CASSFRWDSSNQPQHF.

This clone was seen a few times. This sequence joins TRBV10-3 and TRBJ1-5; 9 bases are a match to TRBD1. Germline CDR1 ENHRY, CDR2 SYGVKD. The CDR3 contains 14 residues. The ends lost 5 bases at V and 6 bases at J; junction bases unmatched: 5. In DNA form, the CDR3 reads TGTGCCATCAGTCCGGGACAGGGTGGTCAGCCCCAGCATTTT. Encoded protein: CAISPGQGGQPQHF.

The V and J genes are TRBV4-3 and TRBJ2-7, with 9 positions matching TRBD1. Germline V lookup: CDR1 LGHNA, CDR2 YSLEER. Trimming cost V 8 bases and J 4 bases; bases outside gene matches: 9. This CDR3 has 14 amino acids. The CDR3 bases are TGCGCCAGCTCGGTCGGGACAGGGCGGTACGAGCAGTACTTC. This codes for CASSVGTGRYEQYF.

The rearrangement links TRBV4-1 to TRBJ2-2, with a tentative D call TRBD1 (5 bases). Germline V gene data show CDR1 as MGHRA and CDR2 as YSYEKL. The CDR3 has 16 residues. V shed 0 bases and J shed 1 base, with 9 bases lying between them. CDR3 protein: CASSQDRTLNTGELFF. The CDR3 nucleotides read TGCGCCAGCAGCCAAGATAGGACATTGAACACCGGGGAGCTGTTTTTT.

The CDR3 loop is CASSYLGQRSYEQYF. In DNA, the CDR3 is TGTGCCAGCAGTTACCTTGGACAGCGTTCCTACGAGCAGTACTTC. This rearrangement joins TRBV6-5 to TRBJ2-7, with D maybe TRBD1 (6 bases). The CDR3 sequence is 15 residues long. Germline-derived CDR1 and CDR2 are MNHEY and SVGAGI. With 2 bases removed from V and 1 base from J, the gap between germline ends came to 12 bases.

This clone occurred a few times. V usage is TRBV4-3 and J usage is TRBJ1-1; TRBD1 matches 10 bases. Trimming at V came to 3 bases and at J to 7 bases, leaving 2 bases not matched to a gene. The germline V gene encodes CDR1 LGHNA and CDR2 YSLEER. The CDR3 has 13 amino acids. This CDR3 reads CASSHRTGGEAFF. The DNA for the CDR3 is TGCGCCAGCAGCCACCGGACAGGGGGTGAAGCTTTCTTT.

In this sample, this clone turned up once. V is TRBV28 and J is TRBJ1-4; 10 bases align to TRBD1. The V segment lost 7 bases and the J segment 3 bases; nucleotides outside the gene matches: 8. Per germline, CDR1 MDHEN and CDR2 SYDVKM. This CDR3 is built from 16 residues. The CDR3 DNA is TGTGCCAGCATCATGACAGGGGGCGGCTCTAATGAAAAACTGTTTTTT. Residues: CASIMTGGGSNEKLFF.

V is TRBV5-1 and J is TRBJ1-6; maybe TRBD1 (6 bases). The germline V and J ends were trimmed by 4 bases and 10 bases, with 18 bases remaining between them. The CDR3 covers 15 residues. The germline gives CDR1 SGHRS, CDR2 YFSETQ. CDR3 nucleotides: TGCGCCAGCAGCAAGGGGGTATCCGGCGCCTCACCCCTCCACTTT. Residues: CASSKGVSGASPLHF.

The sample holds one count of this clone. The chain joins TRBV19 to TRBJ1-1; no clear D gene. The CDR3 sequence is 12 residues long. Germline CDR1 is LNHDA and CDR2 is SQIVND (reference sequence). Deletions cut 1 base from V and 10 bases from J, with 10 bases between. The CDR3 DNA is TGTGCCAGTAGTATAGGCCGTGTCGGAGCTTTCTTT. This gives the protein CASSIGRVGAFF.

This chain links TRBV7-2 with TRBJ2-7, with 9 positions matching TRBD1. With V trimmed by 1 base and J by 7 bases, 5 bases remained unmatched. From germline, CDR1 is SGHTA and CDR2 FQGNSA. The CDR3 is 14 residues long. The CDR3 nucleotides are TGTGCCAGCAGCTTAGGGGGGGACAGGGAAGAGCAGTACTTC. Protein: CASSLGGDREEQYF.

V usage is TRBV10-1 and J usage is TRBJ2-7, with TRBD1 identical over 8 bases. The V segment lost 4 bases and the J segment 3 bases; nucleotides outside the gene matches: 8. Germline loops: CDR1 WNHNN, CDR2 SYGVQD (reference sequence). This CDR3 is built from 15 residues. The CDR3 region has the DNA TGCGCCAGCAGTGGGGGGACAGGAGATTTCTACGAGCAGTACTTC. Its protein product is CASSGGTGDFYEQYF.

CDR3: CASSFGQLRGYTF. The CDR3 DNA reads TGTGCCAGCAGCTTCGGACAGCTACGTGGCTACACCTTC. The chain couples TRBV7-9 to TRBJ1-2, with D possibly matching TRBD1 (6 bases). The germline gives CDR1 SEHNR, CDR2 FQNEAQ (reference sequence). V lost 3 bases to trimming and J lost 7 bases, with 12 bases between them. CDR3 size: 13 residues.

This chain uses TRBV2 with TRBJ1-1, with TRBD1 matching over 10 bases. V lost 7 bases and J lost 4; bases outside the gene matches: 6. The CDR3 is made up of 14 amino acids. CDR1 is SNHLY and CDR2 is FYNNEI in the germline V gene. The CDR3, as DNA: TGTGCCAGCACCCTGACAGGGGGCGTCACTGAAGCTTTCTTT. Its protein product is CASTLTGGVTEAFF.

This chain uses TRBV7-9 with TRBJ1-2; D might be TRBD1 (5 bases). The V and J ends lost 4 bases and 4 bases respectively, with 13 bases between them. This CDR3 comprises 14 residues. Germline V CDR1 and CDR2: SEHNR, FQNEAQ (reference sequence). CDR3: CASSSGGTTYGYTF. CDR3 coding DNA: TGTGCCAGCAGCTCCGGAGGGACGACCTATGGCTACACCTTC.

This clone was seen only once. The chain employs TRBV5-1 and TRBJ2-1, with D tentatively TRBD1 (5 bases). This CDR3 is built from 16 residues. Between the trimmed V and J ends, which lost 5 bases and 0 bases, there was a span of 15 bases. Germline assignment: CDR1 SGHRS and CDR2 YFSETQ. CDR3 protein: CASSSTQGGSYNEQFF. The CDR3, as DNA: TGCGCCAGCAGTTCAACCCAGGGTGGCTCCTACAATGAGCAGTTCTTC.